The 7 T cell receptor beta chains in this list originate from one sample, sequenced in a study of lymphopenia after photon versus proton radiotherapy. TCRdb's copy holds only in-frame clones and misses some; the assay was immunoSEQ multiplex PCR. The sample has tens of thousands of clones; about 93% are singletons. Sequencing used peripheral blood, obtained from a patient treated with proton-based radiotherapy. The receptors shown here come from a woman in her seventies with pancreatic cancer. Some clones in this sample may be carry-over from other donors' samples.

The chain recombines TRBV6-4 with TRBJ1-2, with 8 bases identical to TRBD1. Germline CDR1 reads MRHNA; CDR2 reads SNTAGT. This CDR3 has 13 residues. V lost 3 bases to trimming and J lost 8 bases; unmatched junction nucleotides: 5. The DNA of the CDR3 is TGTGCCAGCAGTGAAGGGACAGGCGGAGGCTACACCTTC. Translating gives CASSEGTGGGYTF.

This clone was detected only a few times. The CDR3 here is CASSPAGGGGNYGYTF. For the CDR3, the DNA is TGTGCCAGCAGCCCCGCAGGGGGCGGCGGAAACTATGGCTACACCTTC. J is TRBJ1-2 and V is TRBV5-6; 8 bases map to TRBD1. Trimming removed 4 bases from V and 2 bases from J; junction bases left unmatched: 10. This CDR3 has 16 amino acids. The germline CDR1 and CDR2 sequences are SGHDT and YYEEEE. The whole variable domain, filled in from reference TRBV5-6 and TRBJ1-2, reads DAGVTQSPTHLIKTRGQQVTLRCSPKSGHDTVSWYQQALGQGPQFIFQYYEEEERQRGNFPDRFSGHQFPNYSSELNVNALLLGDSALYLCASSPAGGGGNYGYTFGSGTRLTVV.

The gene calls are TRBV11-3 and TRBJ2-5; no firm D call. Germline V gives CDR1 SGHNT, CDR2 YENEEA. The CDR3 spans 13 residues. With 2 bases removed from V and 3 bases from J, the gap between germline ends came to 7 bases. The CDR3 loop reads CASSLNRKETQYF. The CDR3 DNA reads as TGTGCCAGCAGCTTAAATAGGAAAGAGACCCAGTACTTC.

This sequence joins TRBV18 and TRBJ1-5; a weak D match, TRBD1 (5 bases). The CDR3 length is 16 residues. In germline, CDR1 is KGHSH, CDR2 LQKENI. V lost 1 base and J 0 bases, leaving 10 bases between the germline ends. The CDR3 nucleotides are TGTGCCAGCTCACCACGACCCAGGGATAGCAATCAGCCCCAGCATTTT. Translating it yields CASSPRPRDSNQPQHF.

This clone appeared a few times. The chain uses TRBV7-2 and TRBJ1-1; D is uncertain. Trimming took off 2 bases at V and 3 bases at J, with 10 bases between the two ends. This CDR3 has 14 amino acids. Germline assignment: CDR1 SGHTA and CDR2 FQGNSA. The CDR3 region has the DNA TGTGCCAGCAGCTTATTACTAATGGACACTGAAGCTTTCTTT. It specifies CASSLLLMDTEAFF.

A single count supports this clone. The gene calls are TRBV19 and TRBJ2-5; the match to TRBD2 covers 11 bases. Germline V CDR1 and CDR2: LNHDA, SQIVND (reference sequence). The CDR3 contains 15 residues. The V and J ends lost 4 bases and 2 bases, in that order; junction bases with no gene match: 3. CDR3 DNA sequence: TGTGCCAGTAGTACGGGACTAGCGGCACAAGAGACCCAGTACTTC. Translation gives CASSTGLAAQETQYF.

This chain uses TRBV2 with TRBJ1-1; 8 bases align to TRBD1. The CDR3 is made up of 16 amino acids. The trim removed 1 base at V and 3 bases at J, leaving 7 bases unmatched. Per the germline V gene, CDR1 is SNHLY and CDR2 is FYNNEI. In DNA, the CDR3 is TGTGCCAGCAGTGAAGATTCCCCGACAGGGGACACTGAAGCTTTCTTT. It translates to CASSEDSPTGDTEAFF.